This TCR beta chain comes out of a study of ipilimumab plus nivolumab after autologous stem cell transplantation. On the study more broadly: Typical patient got roughly five ipilimumab doses and fewer than 10 nivolumab doses (median).

Germline trimming cut 2 bases from V and 1 base from J; bases unmatched to any gene: 4. Germline V CDR1 and CDR2: SEHNR, FQNEAQ (reference sequence). The CDR3 is made up of 16 amino acids. Sequencing used immunoSEQ multiplex PCR; TCRdb keeps in-frame clones, though not all of them. The table has 13,000 to 15,000 clones, about four fifths seen once. The sample here was PBMCs, taken in a trial of ipilimumab plus nivolumab as post-transplant consolidation. V usage is TRBV7-9 and J usage is TRBJ2-2; the match to TRBD2 covers 7 bases. This clonotype was sampled from a male donor with primary mediastinal lymphoma. Here the CDR3 reads CASSLKVAGNTGELFF. The CDR3 bases are TGTGCCAGCAGCTTAAAGGTAGCGGGGAACACCGGGGAGCTGTTTTTT.